The 10 T cell receptor beta chains given below trace back to one sample, sequenced in a study of blood T cells in healthy people across ages. Then a second PCR, running roughly 6 to 12 cycles, was carried out with a sample-barcoded 5' primer and a J-beta primer mix. TCRdb independently ran MiXCR on the 5' RACE reads; one entry per CDR3 protein. Of some 780,000 distinct CDR3 sequences in the sample, about 61% were seen once. Sequences were obtained from blood. The receptor set was obtained from a man between 40 and 49 years old in good health.

This chain links TRBV6-1 with TRBJ2-7; no clear D. Germline CDR1 MNHNS, CDR2 SASEGT. Trimming removed 8 bases at V and 3 bases at J, with 11 bases between. This CDR3 is built from 12 residues. The CDR3 bases are TGTGCCAGCGCCCAGAACATCTACGAGCAGTACTTC. Translating gives CASAQNIYEQYF.

The chain recombines TRBV20-1 with TRBJ2-1; weak D call: TRBD1 (5 bases). The V end lost 0 bases, the J end lost 4 bases, and 7 bases lay between the germline ends. CDR1 is DFQATT and CDR2 is SNEGSKA in the germline V gene (reference sequence). The CDR3 loop spans 13 amino acids. The DNA for the CDR3 is TGCAGTGCTAGAGATGACAGTTACAATGAGCAGTTCTTC. This translates into CSARDDSYNEQFF.

This clonotype was detected only a few times. This CDR3 is CASRQSEGELFF. As DNA, the CDR3 is TGTGCCAGCAGGCAGTCCGAAGGGGAGCTGTTTTTT. The genes are TRBV9 and TRBJ2-2; D ambiguous. This CDR3 has 12 amino acids. The germline V and J ends were trimmed by 5 bases and 8 bases, with 10 bases remaining between them. Germline assignment: CDR1 SGDLS and CDR2 YYNGEE.

This clonotype came up a few times. The rearrangement uses TRBV5-1 and TRBJ2-1; the D gene could be TRBD1 or TRBD2 (5 bases each). Germline V gene data show CDR1 as SGHRS and CDR2 as YFSETQ. The germline V and J ends were trimmed by 3 bases and 8 bases, with 12 bases remaining between them. This CDR3 has 13 residues. CDR3 in amino acids: CASSWGPEDEQFF. The CDR3 nucleotides are TGCGCCAGCAGCTGGGGCCCGGAGGATGAGCAGTTCTTC.

This clonotype appeared once. V and J are TRBV11-2 and TRBJ1-4, with D tentatively TRBD1 (5 bases). This CDR3 spans 14 amino acids. Trimming stripped 4 bases from V and 3 bases from J, with 9 bases between. Germline CDR1 is SGHAT and CDR2 is FQNNGV. Here the CDR3 reads CASSYGGANEKLFF. The CDR3 DNA reads as TGTGCCAGCAGCTACGGGGGGGCTAATGAAAAACTGTTTTTT.

CDR3 coding DNA: TGCAGTGCTAGAAGAGCGGGGGGGATAAGCACAGATACGCAGTATTTT. Its protein is CSARRAGGISTDTQYF. The chain recombines TRBV20-1 with TRBJ2-3; 10 bases align to TRBD2. There are 16 residues in the CDR3. The germline CDR1 and CDR2 sequences are DFQATT and SNEGSKA (reference sequence). The ends lost 2 bases at V and 0 bases at J; junction bases unmatched: 5.

The V call is TRBV6-1, the J call TRBJ1-5; 7 nucleotides match TRBD1. The length of the CDR3 is 15 residues. The trim removed 8 bases at V and 5 bases at J, leaving 12 bases unmatched. Per the germline V gene, CDR1 is MNHNS and CDR2 is SASEGT. CDR3 in amino acids: CASLGTGAAHQPQHF. The CDR3 DNA sequence: TGTGCCAGCCTGGGCACAGGGGCCGCACATCAGCCCCAGCATTTT.

The rearrangement links TRBV10-2 to TRBJ2-5; 8 bases map to TRBD2. TRBJ2-7 matches the DNA end more closely, so the J call is doubtful. Germline CDR1 and CDR2: WSHSY and SAAADI. The CDR3 has 13 amino acids. CDR3 sequence: CASRTSGTSEQYF. The CDR3 nucleotides read TGCGCCAGCCGAACCTCCGGGACTAGCGAGCAGTACTTC.

This chain joins TRBV6-2 or TRBV6-3 and TRBJ1-5; D may be TRBD1 (6 bases). Germline V gene sequence: CDR1 MNHEY, CDR2 SVGEGT. V lost 5 bases and J lost 3, with 11 bases in between. There are 14 residues in the CDR3. Written as DNA, the CDR3 is TGTGCCAGCAGTGCGACAGGAAACAATCAGCCCCAGCATTTT. This codes for CASSATGNNQPQHF.

This clonotype was seen only a few times. The V gene is TRBV3-1, the J gene TRBJ1-2, with D possibly TRBD1 on 5 matching bases. Germline V gene data show CDR1 as LGHDT and CDR2 as YNNKEL (reference sequence). V gave up 4 bases and J gave up 8 bases, with 11 bases separating them. There are 12 residues in the CDR3. The CDR3 bases are TGTGCCAGCAGCCCCGGGGGAGGGGGCTACACCTTC. Amino acid sequence: CASSPGGGGYTF.